Below, one T cell receptor beta chain is given with its context. What antigen it recognizes has not been identified. No base qualities exist here, and no much larger clone lies one base off it. The CDR3 contains 15 residues, cysteine and phenylalanine counted. The kept DNA is CDR3 alone, 45 bases in frame from the first base. The trim is 3 bases for V and 4 bases for J, with a gap of 13 bases between the germline ends. The germline V gene specifies SGHRS as CDR1 and YFSETQ as CDR2. Using the deep immunoSEQ assay, multiplex PCR amplified TCR CDR3 regions from genomic DNA. Extracted genomic DNA from each cell subset was distributed evenly across all wells of several immunoSEQ 96-well plates, and each plate was treated as a replicate. Each replicate PCR for sorted subsets received 200 ng genomic DNA, equal to about 30,000 T cell genomes. Purified libraries were measured with a Qubit 3.0 fluorometer, size-checked on a Bioanalyzer 2100, and measured again with the KAPA Library Quantification kit. Each immunoSEQ 96-well plate was sequenced on its own single-read 150-cycle Illumina NextSeq 550 flow cell. For the original study's pipeline: Because the immunoSEQ output held only junctional sequences and lacked quality scores, the filtering could not match the filtering applied to full-length reads. To assign V/J genes and CDR3, sequences were annotated using PyIR, a Python wrapper for IgBLAST v1.9, with IMGT germline references. Reads were removed for weak V/J assignments (E-value above 1e-6), missing CDR3, stop codons, out-of-frame junctions, or ambiguous translated residues. A V3J clonotype was defined by an identical inferred V gene, J gene, and CDR3 amino acid sequence. The percentage overlap between two repertoires was calculated by dividing the number of shared unique clonotypes by the size of the smaller repertoire. Repertoire richness was assessed with RTK rarefaction, the Chao1 estimator, and Recon v2.1 estimates of unobserved clonotypes. Generation probabilities were computed with OLGA for all TCRbeta clonotypes obtained by the gDNA method from four donors. What TCRdb holds here is the immuneACCESS table cut down to in-frame rearrangements. Part of the clones is not present; checked against another copy, under half of the missing clones reflect an unresolved V gene, and the others are unexplained. Clonal size and the V and J genes are those of that table, whereas D and trimming came from the DNA. The sample table holds 1 million to 1.2 million clones, of which around three quarters were seen once. Approximately 0.95% of the sample comes from the top ten.

Donors were healthy HIV-negative adults with no recently reported acute infections or vaccinations. Every donor was a Caucasian adult residing in Nashville, Tennessee, USA. CD4+ T cells were enriched by magnetic negative selection, after which naive cells were positively selected on CD45RA and the negative fraction was taken as the memory subset. After blood collection by leukapheresis, PBMCs were isolated using Ficoll-Histopaque density gradient centrifugation and then cryopreserved in the vapor phase of liquid nitrogen. Analytical flow cytometry was used to check the purity and quantity of every magnetically sorted T cell population. Each sorted fraction had its genomic DNA isolated and then quantified by UV absorbance on a Nanodrop 2000c. These data belong to a study of shared clonotypes between healthy human individuals (dated by TCRdb to 2020 to 2021). Study-wide context: Three men and two women, aged 18 to 49 years, made up the cohort. Per donor, three plates each were used for CD4 naive and CD4 memory, two for CD8 naive, and one for CD8 memory. Different laboratories and diverse techniques were used to prepare libraries and sequence TCR repertoires, to increase sequencing depth and limit assay-specific biases. To estimate repertoire size and how much clonotypes are shared between individuals, the study performed deep sequencing of blood TCR repertoires from roughly five healthy adults. Leukapheresis yielded between about 0.94 and 9.5 billion PBMCs per donor.

The study at large found these results: Compared with non-shared clonotypes, clonotypes shared by all four sorted-subset donors had higher generation probabilities. Because the study included only a small number of donors, the genetic and exposure-history diversity represented was limited. Across a handful of donors, approximately 5% of naive CD4, more than 3% of naive CD8, 2.3% of memory CD4, and approximately 0.42% of memory CD8 clonotypes were shared. Estimated clonotype richness was generally larger for naive than for memory subsets. Based on pairwise subsampling, the degree of clonotype sharing among donors was expected to be affected by sequencing depth. Only blood was sampled, and tissue TCR repertoires likely differ from those in blood. Even with the large sequencing depth, rarefaction of the sorted-subset datasets indicated that sequencing was incomplete.

The rearranged segments are TRBV5-1 and TRBJ2-2; a confident D gene designation cannot be given. This receptor was identified in a man aged 18 to 30 in good health. Some clones in this sample may be carry-over from other donors' samples. Sequenced: memory CD4+ T cells from PBMCs. According to the study, the label for this sample's cell subset or site signals: CD45RA-negative fraction. The nucleotide sequence reads as follows: TGCGCCAGCAGCTCGGGCCCGGCCCCCACCGGGGAGCTGTTTTTT. Its product reads: CASSSGPAPTGELFF.